Listed here are 13 T cell receptor beta chains from one sample, sequenced in a study of CD8 T cells in Susac syndrome. RNA amounts of 0.5 to 1 ug underwent reverse transcription with random hexamers. TCRdb itself ran the immunoSEQ multiplex PCR reads through MiXCR, one entry per CDR3 protein. The sample has around 140,000 distinct CDR3 sequences; around 80% are singletons. Sample: CD8+ T cells from PBMCs. All receptors derive from a human donor with multiple sclerosis.

The V gene is TRBV24-1, the J gene TRBJ2-1; TRBD1 matches 8 bases. The CDR3 has 19 amino acids. Trimming cost V 5 bases and J 8 bases; bases outside gene matches: 22. Germline V gene sequence: CDR1 KGHDR, CDR2 SFDVKD. CDR3 amino acids: CATSGSTGVEIPLQDEQFF. Written as DNA, the CDR3 is TGTGCCACCAGTGGATCGACAGGGGTGGAGATCCCGTTGCAGGATGAGCAGTTCTTC.

This chain uses TRBV5-1 with TRBJ2-1; tentative D call: TRBD2 (5 bases). Germline V gene sequence: CDR1 SGHRS, CDR2 YFSETQ. This CDR3 has 15 amino acids. V lost 5 bases and J lost 2, with 14 bases in between. CDR3 DNA sequence: TGCGCCAGCAGTACCGGACCCGGGACCTACAATGAGCAGTTCTTC. Protein sequence: CASSTGPGTYNEQFF.

The chain links TRBV10-3 to TRBJ1-2, with TRBD1 as a possible D gene (6 bases). CDR1 ENHRY and CDR2 SYGVKD come from the germline V gene. The CDR3 contains 15 residues. Trimming took 0 bases from V and 1 from J, leaving 9 bases between them. The CDR3 here is CAISESEGVNYGYTF. The CDR3 DNA sequence: TGTGCCATCAGTGAGTCAGAGGGGGTTAACTATGGCTACACCTTC.

J is TRBJ2-1 and V is TRBV6-5, with 9 bases lining up with TRBD2. With V trimmed by 0 bases and J by 7 bases, 4 bases remained unmatched. The CDR3 loop spans 15 amino acids. Germline values: CDR1 MNHEY, CDR2 SVGAGI. CDR3 bases: TGTGCCAGCAGTTACTCTGCGGGAGGGGGTAATGAGCAGTTCTTC. It encodes CASSYSAGGGNEQFF.

This chain links TRBV7-9 with TRBJ2-2, with 7 positions matching TRBD1. Germline V CDR1 and CDR2: SEHNR, FQNEAQ (reference sequence). J was trimmed by 0 bases and V by 3 bases; bases with no gene match: 7. The CDR3 contains 17 residues. DNA of the CDR3: TGTGCCAGCAGCTTCCCTAAACAGGGGCCGAACACCGGGGAGCTGTTTTTT. Its protein is CASSFPKQGPNTGELFF. The variable domain in full, with the rest retrieved from reference TRBV7-9 and TRBJ2-2, is DTGVSQNPRHKITKRGQNVTFRCDPISEHNRLYWYRQTLGQGPEFLTYFQNEAQLEKSRLLSDRFSAERPKGSFSTLEIQRTEQGDSAMYLCASSFPKQGPNTGELFFGEGSRLTVL.

The chain uses TRBV19 and TRBJ1-5; D is ambiguous. CDR1 LNHDA and CDR2 SQIVND come from the germline V gene (reference sequence). With 7 bases removed from V and 3 bases from J, the gap between germline ends came to 13 bases. This CDR3 is built from 14 residues. The CDR3 nucleotides are TGTGCCAGTACGATGGGAGGTTTCAATCAGCCCCAGCATTTT. Amino acid sequence: CASTMGGFNQPQHF.

This clonotype was counted only a few times. The chain has TRBV11-2 and TRBJ1-4; TRBD1 is a possible D gene (5 bases). The CDR3 has 15 amino acids. Trimming left V 0 bases short and J 8 bases short, with 13 bases between. Germline CDR1 SGHAT, CDR2 FQNNGV. CDR3 amino acids: CASSLEGLLGEKLFF. The CDR3 coding sequence is TGTGCCAGCAGCTTAGAGGGGCTCCTGGGAGAAAAACTGTTTTTT.

This chain joins TRBV27 and TRBJ1-2; D possibly corresponds to TRBD1 (6 bases). V was shortened by 2 bases and J by 0 bases, with 13 bases between the two germline ends. The CDR3 length is 16 residues. Germline assignment: CDR1 MNHEY and CDR2 SMNVEV (reference sequence). The CDR3: CASSLRTDPSNYGYTF. In nucleotides, the CDR3 is TGTGCCAGCAGTTTAAGGACAGATCCTTCTAACTATGGCTACACCTTC.

This clonotype has only a few counts. CDR3 region: CASSLEGQQETQYF. DNA for the CDR3: TGTGCCAGCAGCTTAGAGGGACAGCAAGAGACCCAGTACTTC. The rearrangement uses TRBV7-2 and TRBJ2-5, with 7 bases lining up with TRBD1. V was clipped by 1 base and J by 2 bases; unmatched bases: 1. Germline V gene lookup returns CDR1 SGHTA and CDR2 FQGNSA. This CDR3 contains 14 residues.

This clonotype was observed a few times. The J gene is TRBJ2-1, the V gene TRBV4-1; D is ambiguous. This CDR3 comprises 13 residues. Deletions cut 8 bases from V and 7 bases from J, with 15 bases between. Germline-derived CDR1 and CDR2 are MGHRA and YSYEKL. CDR3 in DNA: TGCGCCAGCGGGCAGGTTCCATTGAATGAGCAGTTCTTC. Amino acids: CASGQVPLNEQFF.

This clonotype was counted only a few times. This rearrangement joins TRBV6-2 or TRBV6-3 to TRBJ1-2, with TRBD1 as a possible D gene (6 bases). Germline V gives CDR1 MNHEY, CDR2 SVGEGT. The V end was cut by 1 base, the J end by 6 bases, with 12 bases between. The CDR3 is made up of 14 amino acids. CDR3 nucleotides: TGTGCCAGCAGTTACTTACAGGGAAGAGATGGCTACACCTTC. Protein sequence: CASSYLQGRDGYTF.

This chain connects TRBV7-9 to TRBJ2-6; no firm D call. The germline V gene has CDR1 SEHNR and CDR2 FQNEAQ (reference sequence). The ends were cut back, 11 bases at V and 0 bases at J, with 8 bases in the middle. This CDR3 contains 13 residues. DNA of the CDR3: TGTGCCTCAGGTGACTCTGGGGCCAACGTCCTGACTTTC. Its protein product is CASGDSGANVLTF.

This chain links TRBV12-3 or TRBV12-4 with TRBJ1-4; 7 positions match TRBD1. The junction had 7 bases not matched to a gene; V was cut back by 1 base and J by 8 bases. This CDR3 has 15 amino acids. The CDR3, as DNA: TGTGCCAGCAGTTTAGTGACAGGGAATGGGGAAAAACTGTTTTTT. It yields the protein CASSLVTGNGEKLFF.